This entry lists 31 T cell receptor beta chains sequenced from one sample in a study of naive and memory T cell subsets. The beta constant-region primer was an equimolar mix of two oligonucleotides covering TRBC1 and TRBC2. TCRdb re-derived calls from the UMI-ligation and nested PCR reads in MiXCR, one entry per CDR3 protein. The sample has some 150,000 distinct CDR3 sequences, over 15% seen once. Sample: naive CD4+ T cells from blood. The source is a human donor in good health.

This clonotype was counted only a few times. The CDR3 loop is CASSLSHGGDYGYTF. The CDR3, as DNA: TGTGCCAGCAGCTTATCGCATGGGGGGGACTATGGCTACACCTTC. The chain employs TRBV7-2 and TRBJ1-2, with D perhaps matching TRBD1 (5 bases). The CDR3 sequence is 15 residues long. CDR1 and CDR2 (germline): SGHTA, FQGNSA. Trimming pared 2 bases from V and 3 bases from J, leaving 13 bases between.

This clonotype was observed a handful of times. J is TRBJ1-1 and V is TRBV28; no reliable D call. CDR3 size: 12 residues. Trimming removed 7 bases at V and 10 bases at J, with 16 bases between. The germline V gene encodes CDR1 MDHEN and CDR2 SYDVKM. CDR3 coding DNA: TGTGCCAGCACCGGCCGGGGTGTTCGAGCTTTCTTT. This codes for CASTGRGVRAFF.

This clonotype was detected only a few times. The V and J genes are TRBV7-2 and TRBJ1-1; D not certain. The CDR3 is 13 amino acids. The V gene lost 2 bases and the J gene lost 4 bases, with 8 bases spanning the gap. The germline gives CDR1 SGHTA, CDR2 FQGNSA. CDR3 bases: TGTGCCAGCAGCTTAAGCTGGTCCACTGAAGCTTTCTTT. This codes for CASSLSWSTEAFF.

This chain connects TRBV5-1 to TRBJ2-7; TRBD2 might be the D (6 bases). Looked up from germline, CDR1 is SGHRS and CDR2 is YFSETQ. CDR3 length: 15 residues. Trimming took 0 bases from V and 4 from J, leaving 14 bases between them. CDR3 in DNA: TGCGCCAGCAGCTTGGATCCGGGAGACTTATACGAGCAGTACTTC. Protein sequence: CASSLDPGDLYEQYF.

This clonotype turned up a few times. This chain connects TRBV7-2 to TRBJ2-1; TRBD2 is a possible D gene (5 bases). Germline V gives CDR1 SGHTA, CDR2 FQGNSA. The CDR3 spans 17 residues. V was trimmed by 1 base and J by 5 bases, leaving 18 bases between them. CDR3 nucleotides: TGTGCCAGCAGCTTAGTTGGGTCGGGAAAACCCGACAATGAGCAGTTCTTC. This gives the protein CASSLVGSGKPDNEQFF.

The rearrangement joins TRBV4-1 to TRBJ1-1; D uncertain. The germline V gene has CDR1 MGHRA and CDR2 YSYEKL. This CDR3 has 12 amino acids. Trimming shortened V by 0 bases and J by 9 bases, and 8 bases separated the two germline ends. CDR3 coding DNA: TGCGCCAGCAGCCAAGATTGGGTGAAAGCTTTCTTT. This codes for CASSQDWVKAFF.

This clonotype has a handful of counts. This chain connects TRBV7-9 to TRBJ1-1; 8 nucleotides match TRBD1. V lost 3 bases to trimming and J lost 4 bases; unmatched junction nucleotides: 7. Looked up from germline, CDR1 is SEHNR and CDR2 is FQNEAQ (reference sequence). The CDR3 is made up of 15 amino acids. CDR3 protein: CASSFLAGTGTEAFF. CDR3 nucleotide sequence: TGTGCCAGCAGCTTCCTTGCTGGGACAGGCACTGAAGCTTTCTTT. Full variable domain (remainder filled in from reference TRBV7-9 and TRBJ1-1): DTGVSQNPRHKITKRGQNVTFRCDPISEHNRLYWYRQTLGQGPEFLTYFQNEAQLEKSRLLSDRFSAERPKGSFSTLEIQRTEQGDSAMYLCASSFLAGTGTEAFFGQGTRLTVV.

This chain links TRBV12-3 or TRBV12-4 with TRBJ2-3, with 7 nucleotides matching TRBD1. The length of the CDR3 is 15 residues. With V trimmed by 5 bases and J by 4 bases, 9 bases remained unmatched. The CDR3 nucleotides are TGTGCCAGCAGTCCGACAGGGACGGGGTCAGATACGCAGTATTTT. Protein product: CASSPTGTGSDTQYF.

The table lists this clonotype with a few counts. J is TRBJ1-1 and V is TRBV7-9; possibly TRBD1 for D (5 bases). V was trimmed by 5 bases and J by 1 base, leaving 17 bases between them. CDR3 size: 16 residues. Per germline, CDR1 SEHNR and CDR2 FQNEAQ (reference sequence). The CDR3 sequence is CASSQGLRRRNTEAFF. As DNA, the CDR3 is TGTGCCAGCAGCCAGGGCTTACGGCGGAGGAACACTGAAGCTTTCTTT.

This clonotype was recorded a few times. V usage is TRBV23-1 and J usage is TRBJ1-5, with D possibly matching TRBD1 (5 bases). TRBV23-1 belongs to the ORF category, with a function that is uncertain. This CDR3 region has 18 residues. With 4 bases removed from V and 4 bases from J, the gap between germline ends came to 23 bases. CDR3 coding DNA: TGCGCCAGCAGTCGACTCCGGGACGGACATCTTAGGAATCAGCCCCAGCATTTT. Its translation: CASSRLRDGHLRNQPQHF.

V usage is TRBV12-3 or TRBV12-4 and J usage is TRBJ1-1, with unresolved D. The CDR3 runs to 15 residues. V lost 6 bases and J lost 0, with 14 bases in between. The CDR3 protein is CASRRGESMNTEAFF. CDR3 bases: TGTGCCAGCAGGCGCGGGGAAAGTATGAACACTGAAGCTTTCTTT.

V is TRBV2 and J is TRBJ2-1; D is tentatively TRBD1 or TRBD2 (6 bases each). Trimming took off 2 bases at V and 9 bases at J, with 11 bases between the two ends. The CDR3 covers 13 residues. Per the germline V gene, CDR1 is SNHLY and CDR2 is FYNNEI. The chain's CDR3 is CASSETEGGEQFF. The CDR3 DNA reads as TGTGCCAGCAGTGAAACGGAGGGGGGTGAGCAGTTCTTC.

Many counts were recorded for this clonotype. This chain links TRBV28 with TRBJ2-7; 9 nucleotides agree with TRBD1. CDR1 MDHEN and CDR2 SYDVKM come from the germline V gene. V shed 4 bases and J 3 bases; nucleotides not matched to a gene: 7. This CDR3 is 15 amino acids long. DNA of the CDR3: TGTGCCAGCAGTTGGGACAGGGCCGTAGGCTACGAGCAGTACTTC. Its protein product is CASSWDRAVGYEQYF.

This clonotype has only a few counts. The genes are TRBV5-1 and TRBJ2-7; D might be TRBD1 (7 bases). Germline CDR1 reads SGHRS; CDR2 reads YFSETQ. CDR3 length: 14 residues. V gave up 5 bases and J gave up 4 bases, with 16 bases separating them. The CDR3 coding sequence is TGCGCCAGCAGTAACACAGGGGCGGGGTACGAGCAGTACTTC. This encodes CASSNTGAGYEQYF.

This clonotype was observed many times. The chain is built from TRBV20-1 and TRBJ2-5; 8 nucleotides agree with TRBD1. Germline V gene lookup returns CDR1 DFQATT and CDR2 SNEGSKA (reference sequence). The V gene end was trimmed by 7 bases and the J gene end by 5 bases; junction bases not matched to a gene: 9. The CDR3 consists of 13 residues. The CDR3 DNA reads as TGCAGTGTTTCGGACAGGGCCCTCGAGACCCAGTACTTC. Translated: CSVSDRALETQYF.

CDR3 sequence: CASSWDRGATEAFF. CDR3 DNA: TGTGCCAGCAGCTGGGACAGGGGAGCCACTGAAGCTTTCTTT. This chain uses TRBV7-2 with TRBJ1-1, with TRBD1 matching over 10 bases. Unmatched junction bases numbered 3, after V lost 4 bases and J lost 4 bases. This CDR3 comprises 14 residues. CDR1 is SGHTA and CDR2 is FQGNSA in the germline V gene.

This chain links TRBV6-2 or TRBV6-3 with TRBJ2-3; a weak D match, TRBD1 (6 bases). The germline V and J ends were trimmed by 2 bases and 5 bases, with 11 bases remaining between them. The germline V gene has CDR1 MNHEY and CDR2 SVGEGT. The CDR3 length is 14 residues. This CDR3 reads CASSYVTGQDTQYF. The CDR3 DNA is TGTGCCAGCAGTTACGTTACAGGGCAAGATACGCAGTATTTT.

The sample holds a few counts of this clonotype. The chain employs TRBV10-3 and TRBJ1-5; a possible D gene is TRBD1 (6 bases). V lost 6 bases, J lost 4 bases, and 10 bases lay in between. Per germline, CDR1 ENHRY and CDR2 SYGVKD. The CDR3 sequence is 13 residues long. For the CDR3, the DNA is TGTGCCATCAGCGGGGGGCAGAATCAGCCCCAGCATTTT. It is translated as CAISGGQNQPQHF.

V gene TRBV6-5 combines with J gene TRBJ2-7; D perhaps matches TRBD1 (5 bases). From germline, CDR1 is MNHEY and CDR2 SVGAGI. This CDR3 contains 15 residues. Trimming pared 6 bases from V and 10 bases from J, leaving 25 bases between. CDR3 region: CASRTNRNIPSSQYF. DNA for the CDR3: TGTGCCAGCAGGACCAACAGGAACATCCCGTCATCCCAGTACTTC.

V is TRBV6-4 and J is TRBJ1-1; 10 bases match TRBD1. Germline assignment: CDR1 MRHNA and CDR2 SNTAGT. J was trimmed by 3 bases and V by 2 bases; bases with no gene match: 3. This CDR3 contains 15 residues. The DNA of the CDR3 is TGTGCCAGCAGTGACCGGACAGGGGGACACACTGAAGCTTTCTTT. Translation: CASSDRTGGHTEAFF.

This clonotype was detected a few times. The V gene is TRBV5-1, the J gene TRBJ2-3, with TRBD1 matching 11 bases. CDR1 and CDR2 (germline): SGHRS, YFSETQ. The trim removed 3 bases at V and 9 bases at J, leaving 15 bases unmatched. This CDR3 is 17 amino acids long. CDR3 amino acids: CASSSKTGTGGVGTQYF. The DNA for the CDR3 is TGCGCCAGCAGCTCAAAGACCGGGACAGGGGGAGTAGGCACGCAGTATTTT.

V usage is TRBV2 and J usage is TRBJ2-7; 8 bases agree with TRBD1. From germline, CDR1 is SNHLY and CDR2 FYNNEI. V shed 6 bases, J shed 5 bases, and the junction held 12 bases outside the gene matches. The CDR3 totals 15 residues. The CDR3 DNA reads TGTGCCAGCAGGAATCTCAGGGGGCCCGGCGACGAGCAGTACTTC. Translating gives CASRNLRGPGDEQYF.

This clonotype occurred a few times. The chain has TRBV28 and TRBJ1-2; D call uncertain. CDR1 and CDR2 from the germline V gene are MDHEN and SYDVKM. V was clipped by 3 bases and J by 0 bases, with 14 bases between them. The CDR3 spans 16 residues. The CDR3 DNA reads TGTGCCAGCAGTTTGGCTTCAGAGATTCCTAACTATGGCTACACCTTC. It yields the protein CASSLASEIPNYGYTF.

This clonotype has a count of ten or more. The chain couples TRBV12-3 or TRBV12-4 to TRBJ2-7; 8 nucleotides agree with TRBD1. With V trimmed by 6 bases and J by 4 bases, 5 bases remained unmatched. The CDR3 covers 13 residues. CDR3 residues: CASSRTGLYEQYF. The CDR3 bases are TGTGCCAGCAGCCGGACAGGGTTATACGAGCAGTACTTC.

The chain has TRBV3-1 and TRBJ2-4; 8 bases line up with TRBD1. The germline V gene has CDR1 LGHDT and CDR2 YNNKEL (reference sequence). The CDR3 length is 17 residues. The V segment lost 1 base and the J segment 0 bases; nucleotides outside the gene matches: 5. The CDR3 loop reads CASSQGGTGVAKNIQYF. The CDR3 nucleotides are TGTGCCAGCAGCCAAGGTGGGACAGGAGTAGCCAAAAACATTCAGTACTTC.

This clonotype appeared many times. The chain couples TRBV12-3 or TRBV12-4 to TRBJ2-7, with 8 bases identical to TRBD2. V trimming: 6 bases; J trimming: 6 bases; junction bases outside the gene matches: 16. The CDR3 totals 16 residues. CDR3 residues: CASSLSGSPIWSEQYF. For the CDR3, the DNA is TGTGCCAGCAGCTTGAGCGGGAGTCCAATTTGGTCCGAGCAGTACTTC.

The table lists this clonotype with a few counts. V usage is TRBV7-9 and J usage is TRBJ1-2, with a tentative D call TRBD1 (6 bases). Germline V lookup: CDR1 SEHNR, CDR2 FQNEAQ (reference sequence). V dropped 5 bases and J dropped 8 bases, with 18 bases sitting between them. CDR3 length: 14 residues. The CDR3 here is CASSPNRERGGYTF. The CDR3 nucleotides are TGTGCCAGCAGCCCAAACAGGGAAAGAGGAGGCTACACCTTC.

This clonotype was seen a handful of times. The chain employs TRBV20-1 and TRBJ1-1, with unresolved D. The germline gives CDR1 DFQATT, CDR2 SNEGSKA (reference sequence). Trimming pared 3 bases from V and 6 bases from J, leaving 5 bases between. The CDR3 covers 10 residues. The CDR3 coding sequence is TGCAGTGCTAGTGAGTCTGAAGCTTTCTTT. This encodes CSASESEAFF.

This clonotype has a handful of counts. This chain joins TRBV29-1 and TRBJ1-2, with D uncertain. CDR1 and CDR2 from the germline V gene are SQVTM and ANQGSEA. V shed 4 bases and J shed 8 bases, with 11 bases lying between them. The CDR3 runs to 11 residues. Written as DNA, the CDR3 is TGCAGCGTTGGGCGACAAGAGGGCTACACCTTC. It encodes CSVGRQEGYTF. Together with reference TRBV29-1 and TRBJ1-2, the CDR3 gives the full variable domain: SAVISQKPSRDICQRGTSLTIQCQVDSQVTMMFWYRQQPGQSLTLIATANQGSEATYESGFVIDKFPISRPNLTFSTLTVSNMSPEDSSIYLCSVGRQEGYTFGSGTRLTVV.

This clonotype appeared a few times. The chain employs TRBV24-1 and TRBJ2-2, with 8 bases that match TRBD1. Germline V gene data show CDR1 as KGHDR and CDR2 as SFDVKD. The CDR3 spans 14 residues. The V segment lost 4 bases and the J segment 4 bases; nucleotides outside the gene matches: 1. CDR3 amino acids: CATSEDRVTGELFF. DNA for the CDR3: TGTGCCACCAGTGAGGACAGGGTCACCGGGGAGCTGTTTTTT.

V gene TRBV11-2 combines with J gene TRBJ1-1, with TRBD1 matching over 8 bases. CDR3 length: 18 residues. V lost 1 base and J lost 3; bases outside the gene matches: 13. Germline V gene data show CDR1 as SGHAT and CDR2 as FQNNGV. The CDR3 is CASSLGPGTGFQDTEAFF. The CDR3 DNA sequence: TGTGCCAGCAGCTTAGGTCCCGGGACAGGTTTTCAGGACACTGAAGCTTTCTTT.